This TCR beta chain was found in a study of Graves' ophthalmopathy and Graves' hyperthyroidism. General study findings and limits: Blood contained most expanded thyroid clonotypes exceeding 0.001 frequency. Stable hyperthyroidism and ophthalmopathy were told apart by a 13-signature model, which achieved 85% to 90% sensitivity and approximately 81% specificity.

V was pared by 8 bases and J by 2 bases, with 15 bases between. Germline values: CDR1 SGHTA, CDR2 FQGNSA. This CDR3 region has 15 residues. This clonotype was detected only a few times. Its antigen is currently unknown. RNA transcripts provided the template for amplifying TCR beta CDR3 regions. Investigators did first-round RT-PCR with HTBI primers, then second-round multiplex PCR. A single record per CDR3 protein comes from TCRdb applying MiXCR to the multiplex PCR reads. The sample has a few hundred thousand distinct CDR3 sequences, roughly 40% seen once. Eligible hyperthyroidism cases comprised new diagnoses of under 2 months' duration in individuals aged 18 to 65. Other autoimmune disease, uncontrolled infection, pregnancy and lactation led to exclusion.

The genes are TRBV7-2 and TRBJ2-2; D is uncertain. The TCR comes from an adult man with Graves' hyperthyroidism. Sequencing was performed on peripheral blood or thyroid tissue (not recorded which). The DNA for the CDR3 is TGTGCCAGCTCACCACCGCTGGGAAACACCGGGGAGCTGTTTTTT. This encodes CASSPPLGNTGELFF. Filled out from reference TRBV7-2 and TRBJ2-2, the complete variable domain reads GAGVSQSPSNKVTEKGKDVELRCDPISGHTALYWYRQSLGQGLEFLIYFQGNSAPDKSGLPSDRFSAERTGGSVSTLTIQRTQQEDSAVYLCASSPPLGNTGELFFGEGSRLTVL.